Each of the 22 T cell receptor beta chains below was sequenced from the same sample in a study of blood T cell repertoires in COVID-19. Profiled with immunoSEQ multiplex PCR; TCRdb holds only in-frame clones, not every one. The sample records nearly 250,000 clones, roughly 88% being singletons. The sequencing sample was made of peripheral blood. The source of these receptors is a woman at least 80 years old with COVID-19, enrolled during active disease.

The chain's CDR3 is CATGSVSEKLFF. CDR3 bases: TGTGCCACGGGGAGCGTGAGTGAAAAACTGTTTTTT. The gene calls are TRBV28 and TRBJ1-4; D remains ambiguous. This CDR3 has 12 residues. Germline V lookup: CDR1 MDHEN, CDR2 SYDVKM. V was clipped by 10 bases and J by 7 bases, with 13 bases between them.

The chain joins TRBV7-8 to TRBJ1-2; D gene ambiguous. CDR1 and CDR2 from the germline V gene are SGHVS and FQNEAQ. The CDR3 runs 13 residues. The V end was cut by 0 bases, the J end by 7 bases, with 9 bases between. The CDR3 DNA sequence: TGTGCCAGCAGCTTAGCTGGGCTGGCTGGCTACACCTTC. Its translation is CASSLAGLAGYTF.

Turning to this clone: Additional DNA sequences in this sample encode the identical CDR3. The chain has TRBV18 and TRBJ1-2; 7 bases align to TRBD1. The CDR3 sequence is 13 residues long. V was pared by 4 bases and J by 8 bases, with 7 bases of the junction left unmatched. The germline CDR1 and CDR2 sequences are KGHSH and LQKENI. The DNA for the CDR3 is TGTGCCAGCTCACTTGACAGGGTTTACGGCTACACCTTC. Translating gives CASSLDRVYGYTF.

The V and J genes are TRBV2 and TRBJ2-2; the D gene is possibly TRBD1 (7 bases). Trimming took 4 bases from V and 4 from J, leaving 10 bases between them. The CDR3 extends over 14 amino acids. CDR1 SNHLY and CDR2 FYNNEI come from the germline V gene. This chain's CDR3 is CASSGGTATGELFF. The CDR3 DNA sequence: TGTGCCAGCAGTGGCGGGACAGCCACCGGGGAGCTGTTTTTT. Full variable domain (outside the CDR3, taken from reference TRBV2 and TRBJ2-2): EPEVTQTPSHQVTQMGQEVILRCVPISNHLYFYWYRQILGQKVEFLVSFYNNEISEKSEIFDDQFSVERPDGSNFTLKIRSTKLEDSAMYFCASSGGTATGELFFGEGSRLTVL.

CDR3: CAWGRTGLAVPVGEQFF. The CDR3 DNA reads TGTGCCTGGGGGCGAACGGGACTAGCGGTCCCCGTGGGTGAGCAGTTCTTC. The chain uses TRBV30 and TRBJ2-1; 11 nucleotides match TRBD2. This CDR3 spans 17 amino acids. Germline V lookup: CDR1 GTSNPN, CDR2 SVGIG (reference sequence). With 5 bases clipped from V and 9 bases from J, the junction kept 18 bases outside the gene matches.

The chain employs TRBV19 and TRBJ1-5; possible D gene TRBD1, 5 bases. V dropped 6 bases and J dropped 3 bases, with 15 bases sitting between them. The length of the CDR3 is 15 residues. Germline CDR1 LNHDA, CDR2 SQIVND (reference sequence). CDR3 amino acids: CASRIGQGNNQPQHF. DNA of the CDR3: TGTGCCAGTAGGATCGGGCAGGGAAACAATCAGCCCCAGCATTTT.

The chain joins TRBV30 to TRBJ1-6; 7 nucleotides line up with TRBD1. The germline V gene encodes CDR1 GTSNPN and CDR2 SVGIG (reference sequence). This CDR3 is built from 13 residues. V trimming: 4 bases; J trimming: 7 bases; junction bases outside the gene matches: 4. CDR3 in DNA: TGTGCCTGGAAAAGACAGGGAAATTCACCCCTCCACTTT. Amino acids: CAWKRQGNSPLHF.

In regard to this clone: The junction shows a germline mismatch at one end, possibly a read error. V and J are TRBV7-3 and TRBJ1-1; D not certain. The CDR3 has 13 residues. Germline V CDR1 and CDR2: SGHTA, FQGTGA. The CDR3 DNA reads TGTGCCAGCAGCCTAACGGGAGGGACTGAAGCTTTCTTT. Amino acids: CASSLTGGTEAFF.

This sequence joins TRBV7-2 and TRBJ1-2, with 7 positions matching TRBD1. The germline gives CDR1 SGHTA, CDR2 FQGNSA. V was clipped by 3 bases and J by 8 bases; unmatched bases: 9. This CDR3 has 14 residues. This chain's CDR3 is CASSFDRASGGYTF. CDR3 DNA: TGTGCCAGCAGCTTTGACAGGGCTTCAGGGGGCTACACCTTC.

J is TRBJ1-1 and V is TRBV6-5; D gene ambiguous. CDR3 length: 13 amino acids. The V end was cut by 7 bases, the J end by 0 bases, with 9 bases between. CDR1 and CDR2 (germline): MNHEY, SVGAGI. The CDR3 region is CASNRNMNTEAFF. CDR3 coding DNA: TGTGCCAGCAACAGAAACATGAACACTGAAGCTTTCTTT.

This clone occurred a few times. The rearrangement joins TRBV6-2 or TRBV6-3 to TRBJ1-1; D gene ambiguous. V was cut by 0 bases and J by 7 bases, with 12 bases left in between. The CDR3 has 14 residues. Germline CDR1 MNHEY, CDR2 SVGEGT. The CDR3 reads CASSYSKEVFEAFF. Written as DNA, the CDR3 is TGTGCCAGCAGTTACTCGAAAGAGGTCTTTGAAGCTTTCTTT.

This chain uses TRBV6-2 or TRBV6-3 with TRBJ1-5, with D maybe TRBD1 (5 bases). The CDR3 length is 15 residues. CDR1 and CDR2 from the germline V gene are MNHEY and SVGEGT. V lost 4 bases and J lost 2, with 12 bases in between. The CDR3, as DNA: TGTGCCAGCAGTTCGGGGGGATTAGGCAATCAGCCCCAGCATTTT. This sequence encodes CASSSGGLGNQPQHF.

In nucleotides, the CDR3 is TGTGCCAGCAGCCCCCTGCGGGCCAACACTGAAGCTTTCTTT. Amino acid sequence: CASSPLRANTEAFF. The chain has TRBV27 and TRBJ1-1; D gene ambiguous. Trimming stripped 6 bases from V and 2 bases from J, with 13 bases between. The germline CDR1 and CDR2 sequences are MNHEY and SMNVEV (reference sequence). The CDR3 extends over 14 amino acids.

This chain uses TRBV18 with TRBJ2-1; 8 nucleotides line up with TRBD2. Germline V gene sequence: CDR1 KGHSH, CDR2 LQKENI. This CDR3 comprises 16 residues. Trimming removed 0 bases from V and 3 bases from J; junction bases left unmatched: 4. CDR3 nucleotide sequence: TGTGCCAGCTCACCACCCAGCGGGGGTGGCTACAATGAGCAGTTCTTC. This codes for CASSPPSGGGYNEQFF. The full variable domain, completed using reference TRBV18 and TRBJ2-1, is NAGVMQNPRHLVRRRGQEARLRCSPMKGHSHVYWYRQLPEEGLKFMVYLQKENIIDESGMPKERFSAEFPKEGPSILRIQQVVRGDSAAYFCASSPPSGGGYNEQFFGPGTRLTVL.

The chain carries TRBV28 and TRBJ1-1; the match to TRBD1 covers 7 bases. The germline CDR1 and CDR2 sequences are MDHEN and SYDVKM. The junction had 8 bases not matched to a gene; V was cut back by 6 bases and J by 4 bases. The CDR3 loop spans 14 amino acids. The CDR3 here is CASRPRQGRTEAFF. The CDR3 region has the DNA TGTGCCAGCAGGCCAAGACAGGGTCGCACTGAAGCTTTCTTT.

The V call is TRBV5-6, the J call TRBJ1-5, with TRBD1 matching over 7 bases. The CDR3 contains 16 residues. Germline-derived CDR1 and CDR2 are SGHDT and YYEEEE. The junction had 3 bases not matched to a gene; V was cut back by 0 bases and J by 0 bases. CDR3 bases: TGTGCCAGCAGCTTGGGGACAGGATATAGCAATCAGCCCCAGCATTTT. This translates into CASSLGTGYSNQPQHF.

The chain combines TRBV6-5 with TRBJ2-1; D is unclear. V lost 5 bases and J lost 0, with 5 bases in between. Germline V lookup: CDR1 MNHEY, CDR2 SVGAGI. CDR3 length: 13 amino acids. Here the CDR3 DNA reads TGTGCCAGCAGTCCGGGCTCCTACAATGAGCAGTTCTTC. This translates into CASSPGSYNEQFF.

The rearrangement joins TRBV5-1 to TRBJ1-1, with D possibly being TRBD1 (5 bases). Germline assignment: CDR1 SGHRS and CDR2 YFSETQ. Trimming removed 4 bases from V and 10 bases from J, with 17 bases in between. The CDR3 is made up of 13 amino acids. Here the CDR3 reads CASSPGGGFGAFF. The CDR3 nucleotides read TGCGCCAGCAGCCCCGGGGGGGGGTTCGGAGCTTTCTTT.

The chain has TRBV6-5 and TRBJ1-5; perhaps TRBD1 as D (5 bases). This CDR3 comprises 13 residues. With 8 bases removed from V and 6 bases from J, the gap between germline ends came to 14 bases. The germline V gene has CDR1 MNHEY and CDR2 SVGAGI. CDR3 sequence reads: CASSGQGRQPQHF. Written as DNA, the CDR3 is TGTGCCAGCTCCGGGCAGGGTCGTCAGCCCCAGCATTTT.

J is TRBJ1-6 and V is TRBV28; weak D call: TRBD1 (5 bases). The CDR3 is 16 residues long. Trimming removed 10 bases at V and 2 bases at J, with 18 bases between. The germline V gene has CDR1 MDHEN and CDR2 SYDVKM. The CDR3 nucleotides read TGTGCCACAGAAAGCAGTGGGGCCCCCTATAATTCACCCCTCCACTTT. It encodes CATESSGAPYNSPLHF.

The chain is built from TRBV4-2 and TRBJ1-2, with a possible D match to TRBD1 (5 bases). Germline CDR1 reads LGHNA; CDR2 reads YNFKEQ. The CDR3 runs to 13 residues. Trimming took off 3 bases at V and 8 bases at J, with 13 bases between the two ends. CDR3 loop: CASSQDPGKGYTF. CDR3 nucleotide sequence: TGTGCCAGCAGCCAGGATCCAGGGAAAGGCTACACCTTC.

The CDR3 DNA is TGTGCCAGCACCCTAGCGGGGGGGCCGGAGACCCAGTACTTC. Its translation is CASTLAGGPETQYF. The genes are TRBV6-5 and TRBJ2-5; TRBD2 aligns across 12 bases. The CDR3 has 14 residues. The V gene end was trimmed by 7 bases and the J gene end by 5 bases; junction bases not matched to a gene: 5. The germline gives CDR1 MNHEY, CDR2 SVGAGI.